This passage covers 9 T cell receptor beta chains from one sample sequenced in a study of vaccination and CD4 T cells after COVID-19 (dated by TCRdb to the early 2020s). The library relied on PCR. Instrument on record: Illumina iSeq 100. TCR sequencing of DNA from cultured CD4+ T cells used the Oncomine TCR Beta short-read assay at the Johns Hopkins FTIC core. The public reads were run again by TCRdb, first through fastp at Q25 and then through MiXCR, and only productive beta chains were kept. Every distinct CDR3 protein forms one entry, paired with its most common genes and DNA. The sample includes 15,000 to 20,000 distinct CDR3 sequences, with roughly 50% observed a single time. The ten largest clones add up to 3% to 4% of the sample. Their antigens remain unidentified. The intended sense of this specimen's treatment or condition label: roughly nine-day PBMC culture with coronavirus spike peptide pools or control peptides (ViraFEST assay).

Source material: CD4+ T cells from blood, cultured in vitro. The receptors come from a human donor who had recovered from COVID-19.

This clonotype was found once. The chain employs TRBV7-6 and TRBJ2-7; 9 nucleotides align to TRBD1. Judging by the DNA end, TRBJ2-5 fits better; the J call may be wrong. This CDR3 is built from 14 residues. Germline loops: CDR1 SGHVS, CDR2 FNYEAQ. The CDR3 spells CASSLGDRDETQYF. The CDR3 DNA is TGTGCCAGCAGCTTAGGGGACAGGGACGAGACCCAGTACTTC.

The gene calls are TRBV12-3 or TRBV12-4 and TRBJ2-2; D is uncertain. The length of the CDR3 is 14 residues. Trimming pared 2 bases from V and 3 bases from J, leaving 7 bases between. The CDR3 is CASSLRVHTGELFF. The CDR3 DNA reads TGTGCCAGCAGTTTAAGGGTCCACACCGGGGAGCTGTTTTTT.

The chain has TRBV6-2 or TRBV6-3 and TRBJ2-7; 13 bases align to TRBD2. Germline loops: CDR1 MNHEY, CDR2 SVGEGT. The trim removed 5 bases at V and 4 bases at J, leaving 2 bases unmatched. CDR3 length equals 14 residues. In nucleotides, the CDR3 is TGTGCCAGCAGTCGGACTAGCGGGAGTTACGAGCAGTACTTC. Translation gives CASSRTSGSYEQYF.

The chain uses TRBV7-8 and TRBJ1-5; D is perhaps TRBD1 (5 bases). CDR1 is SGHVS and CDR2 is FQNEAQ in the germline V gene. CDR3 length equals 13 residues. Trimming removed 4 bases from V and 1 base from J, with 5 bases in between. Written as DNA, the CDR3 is TGTGCCAGCAGCTGGGACAGCAATCAGCCCCAGCATTTT. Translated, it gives CASSWDSNQPQHF. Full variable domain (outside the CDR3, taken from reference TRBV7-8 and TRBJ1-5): GAGVSQSPRYKVAKRGQDVALRCDPISGHVSLFWYQQALGQGPEFLTYFQNEAQLDKSGLPSDRFFAERPEGSVSTLKIQRTQQEDSAVYLCASSWDSNQPQHFGDGTRLSIL.

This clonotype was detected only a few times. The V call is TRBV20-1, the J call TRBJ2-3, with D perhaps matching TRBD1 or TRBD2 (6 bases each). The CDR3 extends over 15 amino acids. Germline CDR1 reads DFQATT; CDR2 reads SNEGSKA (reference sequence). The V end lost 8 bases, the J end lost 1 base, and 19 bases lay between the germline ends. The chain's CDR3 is CSPMRRRGGTDTQYF. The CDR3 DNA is TGCAGTCCCATGAGGCGGAGGGGGGGCACAGATACGCAGTATTTT.

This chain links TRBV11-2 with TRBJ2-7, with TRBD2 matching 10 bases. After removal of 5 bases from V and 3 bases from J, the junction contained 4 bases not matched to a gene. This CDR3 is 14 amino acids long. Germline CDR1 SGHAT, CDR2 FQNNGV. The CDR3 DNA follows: TGTGCCAGCAGCCTAGCGGGAGTCCTCTACGAGCAGTACTTC. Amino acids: CASSLAGVLYEQYF. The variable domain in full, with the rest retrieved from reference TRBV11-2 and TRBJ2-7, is EAGVAQSPRYKIIEKRQSVAFWCNPISGHATLYWYQQILGQGPKLLIQFQNNGVVDDSQLPKDRFSAERLKGVDSTLKIQPAKLEDSAVYLCASSLAGVLYEQYFGPGTRLTVT.

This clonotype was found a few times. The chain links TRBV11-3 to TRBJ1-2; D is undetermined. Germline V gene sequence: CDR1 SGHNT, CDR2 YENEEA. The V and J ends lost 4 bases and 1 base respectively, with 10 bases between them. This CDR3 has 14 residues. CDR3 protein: CASSSERGNYGYTF. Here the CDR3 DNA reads TGTGCCAGCAGCTCCGAGCGGGGTAACTATGGCTACACCTTC. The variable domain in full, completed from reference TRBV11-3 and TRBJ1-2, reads EAGVVQSPRYKIIEKKQPVAFWCNPISGHNTLYWYLQNLGQGPELLIRYENEEAVDDSQLPKDRFSAERLKGVDSTLKIQPAELGDSAVYLCASSSERGNYGYTFGSGTRLTVV.

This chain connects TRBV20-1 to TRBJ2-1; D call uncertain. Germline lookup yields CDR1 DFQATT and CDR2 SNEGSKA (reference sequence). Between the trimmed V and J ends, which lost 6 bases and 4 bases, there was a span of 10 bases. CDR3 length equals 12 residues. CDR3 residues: CSAADQYNEQFF. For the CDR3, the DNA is TGCAGTGCAGCCGACCAGTACAATGAGCAGTTCTTC.

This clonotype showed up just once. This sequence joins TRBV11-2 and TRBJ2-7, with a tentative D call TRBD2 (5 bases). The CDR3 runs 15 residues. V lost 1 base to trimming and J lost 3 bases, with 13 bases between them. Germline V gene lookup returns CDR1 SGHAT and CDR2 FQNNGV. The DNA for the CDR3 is TGTGCCAGCAGCTTAGTTGGGAGAAAGTACTACGAGCAGTACTTC. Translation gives CASSLVGRKYYEQYF.